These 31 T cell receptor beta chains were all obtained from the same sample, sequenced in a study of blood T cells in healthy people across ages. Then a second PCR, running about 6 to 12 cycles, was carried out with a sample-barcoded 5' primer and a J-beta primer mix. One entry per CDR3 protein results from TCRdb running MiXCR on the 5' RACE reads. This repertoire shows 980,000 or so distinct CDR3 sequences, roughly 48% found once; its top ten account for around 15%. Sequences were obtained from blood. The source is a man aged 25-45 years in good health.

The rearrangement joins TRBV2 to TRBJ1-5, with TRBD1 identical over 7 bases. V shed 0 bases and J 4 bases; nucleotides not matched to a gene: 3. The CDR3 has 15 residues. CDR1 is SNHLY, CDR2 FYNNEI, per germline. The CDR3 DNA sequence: TGTGCCAGCAGTGAAGCTAAGGGGGCAAATCAGCCCCAGCATTTT. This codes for CASSEAKGANQPQHF.

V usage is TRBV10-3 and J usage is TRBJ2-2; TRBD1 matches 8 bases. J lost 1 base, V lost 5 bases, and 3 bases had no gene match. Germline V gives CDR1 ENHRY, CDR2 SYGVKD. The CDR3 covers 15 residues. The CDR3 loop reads CAISTGTGNTGELFF. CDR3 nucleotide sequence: TGTGCCATCAGTACCGGGACAGGGAACACCGGGGAGCTGTTTTTT.

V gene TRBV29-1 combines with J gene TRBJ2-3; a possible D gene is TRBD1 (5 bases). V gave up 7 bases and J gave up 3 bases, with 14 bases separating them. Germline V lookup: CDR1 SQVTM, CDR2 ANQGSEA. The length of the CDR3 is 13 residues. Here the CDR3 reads CSGSRDRTDTQYF. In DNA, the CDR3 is TGCAGCGGGAGCAGGGATAGGACAGATACGCAGTATTTT.

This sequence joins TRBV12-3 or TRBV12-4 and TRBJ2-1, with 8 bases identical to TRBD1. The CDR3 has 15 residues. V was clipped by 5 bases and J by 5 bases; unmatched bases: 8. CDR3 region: CASSRTGWAHNEQFF. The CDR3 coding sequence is TGTGCCAGCAGTCGGACAGGGTGGGCGCACAATGAGCAGTTCTTC.

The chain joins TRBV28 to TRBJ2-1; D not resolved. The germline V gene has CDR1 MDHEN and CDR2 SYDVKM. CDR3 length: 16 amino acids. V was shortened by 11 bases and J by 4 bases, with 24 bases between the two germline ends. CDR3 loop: CAAQLPLISSYNEQFF. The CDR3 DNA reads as TGTGCCGCCCAATTGCCACTTATAAGCTCTTACAATGAGCAGTTCTTC.

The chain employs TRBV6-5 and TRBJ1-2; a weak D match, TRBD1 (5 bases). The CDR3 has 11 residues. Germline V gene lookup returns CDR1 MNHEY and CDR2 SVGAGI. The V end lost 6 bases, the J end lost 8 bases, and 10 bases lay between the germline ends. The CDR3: CASRVRDGYTF. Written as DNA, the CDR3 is TGTGCCAGCAGAGTCCGGGACGGCTACACCTTC.

The CDR3 loop reads CASGYTFRQYF. In DNA, the CDR3 is TGTGCCAGCGGATACACCTTCAGGCAGTACTTC. The chain employs TRBV25-1 and TRBJ2-4; no firm D call. In germline, CDR1 is MGHDK, CDR2 SYGVNS. There are 11 residues in the CDR3. V was cut by 8 bases and J by 13 bases, with 15 bases left in between.

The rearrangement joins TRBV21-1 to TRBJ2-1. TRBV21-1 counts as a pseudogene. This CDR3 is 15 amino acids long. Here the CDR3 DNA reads TGTGCCAGCAGCAAATGGCAGTCGAGGAACAATGAGCAGTTCTTC. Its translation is CASSKWQSRNNEQFF.

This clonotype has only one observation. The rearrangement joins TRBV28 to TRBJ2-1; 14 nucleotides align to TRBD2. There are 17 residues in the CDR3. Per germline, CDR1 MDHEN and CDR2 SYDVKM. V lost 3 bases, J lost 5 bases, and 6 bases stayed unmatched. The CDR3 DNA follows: TGTGCCAGCAGTTTGACTAGCGGGGGGGGTTTCCACAATGAGCAGTTCTTC. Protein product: CASSLTSGGGFHNEQFF.

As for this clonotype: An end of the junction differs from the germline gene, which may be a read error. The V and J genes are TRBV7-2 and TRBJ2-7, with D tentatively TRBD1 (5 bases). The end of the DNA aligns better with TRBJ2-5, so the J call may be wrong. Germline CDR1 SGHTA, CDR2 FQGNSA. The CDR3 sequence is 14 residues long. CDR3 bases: TGTGCCGGCAGCTTAGCCAGGGTCCCAGAGACCCAGTACTTC. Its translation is CAGSLARVPETQYF.

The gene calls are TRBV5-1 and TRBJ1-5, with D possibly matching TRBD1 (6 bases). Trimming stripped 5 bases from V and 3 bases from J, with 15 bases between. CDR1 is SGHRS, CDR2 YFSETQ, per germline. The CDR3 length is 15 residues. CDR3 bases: TGCGCCAGCAGTTTCCTGGACAGCCTCAATCAGCCCCAGCATTTT. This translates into CASSFLDSLNQPQHF.

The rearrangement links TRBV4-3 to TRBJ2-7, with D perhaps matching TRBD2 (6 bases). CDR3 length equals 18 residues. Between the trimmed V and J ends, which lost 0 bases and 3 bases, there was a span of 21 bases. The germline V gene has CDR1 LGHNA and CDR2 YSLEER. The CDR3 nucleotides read TGCGCCAGCAGCCAAGAAAGAGGAGGGGCCGACCAATTCTACGAGCAGTACTTC. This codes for CASSQERGGADQFYEQYF.

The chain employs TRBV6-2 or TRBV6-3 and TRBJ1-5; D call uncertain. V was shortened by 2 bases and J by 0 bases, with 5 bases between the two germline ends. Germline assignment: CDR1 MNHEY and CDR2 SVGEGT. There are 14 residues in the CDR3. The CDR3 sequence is CASSYDLSNQPQHF. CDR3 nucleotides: TGTGCCAGCAGTTACGACCTTAGCAATCAGCCCCAGCATTTT.

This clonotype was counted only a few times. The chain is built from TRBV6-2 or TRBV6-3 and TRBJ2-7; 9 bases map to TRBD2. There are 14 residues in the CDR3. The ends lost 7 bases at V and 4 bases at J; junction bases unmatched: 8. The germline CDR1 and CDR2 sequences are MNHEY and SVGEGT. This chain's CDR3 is CASTEAGGAYEQYF. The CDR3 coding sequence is TGTGCCAGCACCGAGGCGGGAGGGGCATACGAGCAGTACTTC.

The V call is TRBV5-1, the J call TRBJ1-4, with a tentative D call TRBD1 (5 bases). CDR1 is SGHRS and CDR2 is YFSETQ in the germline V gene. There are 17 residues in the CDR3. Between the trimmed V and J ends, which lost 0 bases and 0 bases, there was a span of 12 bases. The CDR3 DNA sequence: TGCGCCAGCAGCTTGGACGGACAACTTGCAACTAATGAAAAACTGTTTTTT. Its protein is CASSLDGQLATNEKLFF.

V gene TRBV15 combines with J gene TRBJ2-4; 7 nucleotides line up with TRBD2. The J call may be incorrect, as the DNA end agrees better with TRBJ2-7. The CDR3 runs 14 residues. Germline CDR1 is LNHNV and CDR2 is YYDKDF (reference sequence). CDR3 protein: CATSRDAAGVEQYF. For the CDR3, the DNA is TGTGCCACCAGCAGAGATGCGGCGGGAGTCGAGCAGTACTTC.

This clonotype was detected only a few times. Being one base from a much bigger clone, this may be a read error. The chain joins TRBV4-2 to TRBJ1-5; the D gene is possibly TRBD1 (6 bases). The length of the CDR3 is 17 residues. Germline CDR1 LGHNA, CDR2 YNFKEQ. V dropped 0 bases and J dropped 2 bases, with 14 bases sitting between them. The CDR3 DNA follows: TGTGCCAGCAGCCAAGAGGCCAGGGGCTCCGGCAATCAGCCCCAGCATTTT. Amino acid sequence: CASSQEARGSGNQPQHF.

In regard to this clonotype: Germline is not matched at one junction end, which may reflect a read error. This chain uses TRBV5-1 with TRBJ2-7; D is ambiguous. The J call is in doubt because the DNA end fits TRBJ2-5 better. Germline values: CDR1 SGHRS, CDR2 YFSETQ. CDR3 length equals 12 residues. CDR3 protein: CTSRVAQETQYF. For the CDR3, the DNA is TGCACCAGCAGAGTGGCCCAAGAGACCCAGTACTTC.

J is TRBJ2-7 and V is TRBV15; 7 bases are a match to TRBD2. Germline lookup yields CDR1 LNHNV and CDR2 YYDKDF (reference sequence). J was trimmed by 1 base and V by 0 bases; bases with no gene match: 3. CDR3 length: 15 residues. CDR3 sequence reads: CATSRDWGGSYEQYF. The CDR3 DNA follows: TGTGCCACCAGCAGAGATTGGGGGGGGTCCTACGAGCAGTACTTC.

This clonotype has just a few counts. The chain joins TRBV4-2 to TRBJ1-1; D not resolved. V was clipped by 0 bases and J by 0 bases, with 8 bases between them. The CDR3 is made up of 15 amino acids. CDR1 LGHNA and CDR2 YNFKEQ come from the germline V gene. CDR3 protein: CASSQDLEVNTEAFF. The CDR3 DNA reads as TGTGCCAGCAGCCAAGATCTAGAAGTGAACACTGAAGCTTTCTTT.

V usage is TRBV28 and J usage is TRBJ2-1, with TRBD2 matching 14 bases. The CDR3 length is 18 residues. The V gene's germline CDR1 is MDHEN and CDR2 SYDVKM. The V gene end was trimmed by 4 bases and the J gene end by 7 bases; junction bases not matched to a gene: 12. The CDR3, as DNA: TGTGCCAGCAGTTCCGGACTAGCGGGGGGAAGAGTTCGAAATGAGCAGTTCTTC. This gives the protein CASSSGLAGGRVRNEQFF.

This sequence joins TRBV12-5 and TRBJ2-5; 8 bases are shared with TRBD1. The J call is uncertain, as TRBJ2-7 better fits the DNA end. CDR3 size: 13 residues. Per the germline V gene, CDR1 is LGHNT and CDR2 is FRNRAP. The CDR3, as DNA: TGTGCTAGTGGTTTGGGGACAGGGTACGAGCAGTACTTC. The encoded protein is CASGLGTGYEQYF.

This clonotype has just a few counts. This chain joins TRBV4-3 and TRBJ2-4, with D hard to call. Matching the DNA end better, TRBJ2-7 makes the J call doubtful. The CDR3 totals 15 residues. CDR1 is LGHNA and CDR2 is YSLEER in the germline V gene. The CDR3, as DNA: TGCGCCAGCAGCCAAGATCGCAACGCACTATACGAGCAGTACTTC. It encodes CASSQDRNALYEQYF.

CDR3 loop: CASGLGSADYNEQFF. The CDR3 nucleotides read TGTGCTAGTGGTTTGGGTAGCGCCGACTACAATGAGCAGTTCTTC. J is TRBJ2-1 and V is TRBV12-5, with D perhaps TRBD2 (5 bases). The V and J ends lost 1 base and 3 bases respectively, with 10 bases between them. CDR1 LGHNT and CDR2 FRNRAP come from the germline V gene. The CDR3 has 15 residues. Full variable domain (missing parts from reference TRBV12-5 and TRBJ2-1): DARVTQTPRHKVTEMGQEVTMRCQPILGHNTVFWYRQTMMQGLELLAYFRNRAPLDDSGMPKDRFSAEMPDATLATLKIQPSEPRDSAVYFCASGLGSADYNEQFFGPGTRLTVL.

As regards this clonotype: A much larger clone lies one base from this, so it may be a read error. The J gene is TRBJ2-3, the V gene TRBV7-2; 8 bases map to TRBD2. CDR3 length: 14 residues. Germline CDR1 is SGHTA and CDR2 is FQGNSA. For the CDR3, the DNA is TGTGCCGGCAGACGGCGGGGGGACACAGATACGCAGTATTTT. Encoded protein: CAGRRRGDTDTQYF.

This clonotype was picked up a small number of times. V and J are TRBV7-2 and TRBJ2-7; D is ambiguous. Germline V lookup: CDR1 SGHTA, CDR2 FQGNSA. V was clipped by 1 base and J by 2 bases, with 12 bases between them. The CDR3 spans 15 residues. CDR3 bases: TGTGCCAGCAGCTTAGTGGTCAGTATGGCCTACGAGCAGTACTTC. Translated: CASSLVVSMAYEQYF.

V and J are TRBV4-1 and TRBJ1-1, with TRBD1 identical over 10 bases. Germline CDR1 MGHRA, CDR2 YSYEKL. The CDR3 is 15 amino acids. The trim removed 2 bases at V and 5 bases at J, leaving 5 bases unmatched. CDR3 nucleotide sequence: TGCGCCAGCAGCCAAAAAGGGGGACAGGGGACTGAAGCTTTCTTT. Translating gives CASSQKGGQGTEAFF.

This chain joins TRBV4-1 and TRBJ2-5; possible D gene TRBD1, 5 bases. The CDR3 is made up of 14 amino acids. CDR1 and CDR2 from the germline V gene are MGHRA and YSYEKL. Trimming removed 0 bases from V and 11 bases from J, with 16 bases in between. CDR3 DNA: TGCGCCAGCAGCCAAGAGTGGGGCAACCCCCCGCAGTACTTC. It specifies CASSQEWGNPPQYF.

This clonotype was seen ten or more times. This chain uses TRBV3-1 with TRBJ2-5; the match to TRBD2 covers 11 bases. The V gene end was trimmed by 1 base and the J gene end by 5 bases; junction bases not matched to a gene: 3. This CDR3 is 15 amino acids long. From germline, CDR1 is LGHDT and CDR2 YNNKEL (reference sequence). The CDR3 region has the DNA TGTGCCAGCAGCCAAGCTAGCGGGGGGCACGAGACCCAGTACTTC. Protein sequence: CASSQASGGHETQYF.

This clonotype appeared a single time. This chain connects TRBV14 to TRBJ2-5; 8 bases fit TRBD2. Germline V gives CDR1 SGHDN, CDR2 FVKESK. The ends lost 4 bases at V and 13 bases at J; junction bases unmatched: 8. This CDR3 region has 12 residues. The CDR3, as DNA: TGTGCCAGCAGCCGGCCGGGACTAGTTTTGTACTTC. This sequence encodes CASSRPGLVLYF.

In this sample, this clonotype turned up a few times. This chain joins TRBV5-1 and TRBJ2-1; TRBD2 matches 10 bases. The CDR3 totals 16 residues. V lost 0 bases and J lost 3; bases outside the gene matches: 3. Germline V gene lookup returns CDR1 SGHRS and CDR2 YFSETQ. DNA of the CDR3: TGCGCCAGCAGCTTGGAGGTAGCGGGGGGCTACAATGAGCAGTTCTTC. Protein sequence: CASSLEVAGGYNEQFF.